This T cell receptor (beta chain) was captured by sequencing in a study of shared clonotypes between healthy human individuals. Across the whole study: Three CD4 naive, three CD4 memory, two CD8 naive and one CD8 memory plate were used per donor. Findings and caveats of the study: Memory subsets had estimated richness that was generally smaller than that of naive subsets.

Positive CCR7 selection of CD45RO-negative cells yielded the naive CD8 cells, and terminally differentiated effector memory CD45RA+ cells were excluded. In the case of this clone: What it recognizes is unknown. Mismatch with germline at one junction end may stem from a read error. The sample contains more than one DNA sequence encoding this CDR3.

Authors' analysis steps: ImmunoSEQ only sent back junction sequences with no quality scores, so filtering was done differently. The assay was immunoSEQ multiplex PCR, and TCRdb's table has in-frame clones only and misses some. D and trimming were read from the DNA, whereas the V and J calls and clone size are those reported in that table. This table holds roughly 2 million clones, around 96% found once. Sequencing was performed on naive CD8+ T cells sorted from blood. This TCR was recovered from a man younger than 35 in good health.

The DNA for the CDR3 is TGTGCCAGCACTTACACCGGGGAGCTGTTTTTT. This translates into CASTYTGELFF. V usage is TRBV6-6 and J usage is TRBJ2-2; D is uncertain. The CDR3 runs 11 residues. CDR1 is MNHNY and CDR2 is SVGAGI in the germline V gene (reference sequence).